Following are 29 T cell receptor beta chains from one sample sequenced in a study of cytomegalovirus exposure and HLA in healthy donors. With 60 Vbeta and 13 Jbeta primers, the PCR was carried out. The table came from immunoSEQ multiplex PCR; TCRdb's copy has only in-frame clones and leaves some out. The repertoire table contains about 43,000 clones. Sequenced sample: PBMCs. The receptors come from a woman in her 30s in good health and CMV-seronegative.

The rearrangement joins TRBV5-4 to TRBJ2-7, with D unresolved. CDR3 length equals 13 residues. The germline CDR1 and CDR2 sequences are SGHNT and YYREEE (reference sequence). Trimming shortened V by 2 bases and J by 3 bases, and 9 bases separated the two germline ends. The CDR3 nucleotides are TGTGCCAGCAGCTTCGGCGGTATCTACGAGCAGTACTTC. It is translated as CASSFGGIYEQYF.

The J gene is TRBJ1-2, the V gene TRBV5-1; 7 bases align to TRBD1. The CDR3 is 13 amino acids. With V trimmed by 0 bases and J by 6 bases, 2 bases remained unmatched. Germline CDR1 and CDR2: SGHRS and YFSETQ. The CDR3 spells CASSLGQGDGYTF. The CDR3 region has the DNA TGCGCCAGCAGCTTGGGGCAGGGGGATGGCTACACCTTC.

The chain employs TRBV5-4 and TRBJ2-7; 9 nucleotides align to TRBD2. The junction had 10 bases not matched to a gene; V was cut back by 0 bases and J by 3 bases. The CDR3 is 17 amino acids. Germline V gives CDR1 SGHNT, CDR2 YYREEE (reference sequence). DNA of the CDR3: TGTGCCAGCAGCTTGGCCGGAGGTAGCGGGAGTAGCTACGAGCAGTACTTC. Its protein is CASSLAGGSGSSYEQYF.

This chain connects TRBV28 to TRBJ1-2; TRBD1 might be the D (5 bases). Trimming cost V 6 bases and J 5 bases, with 16 bases left between them. This CDR3 comprises 14 residues. Germline loops: CDR1 MDHEN, CDR2 SYDVKM. CDR3 amino acids: CASRLGTLQYGYTF. DNA for the CDR3: TGTGCCAGCAGACTCGGGACTCTCCAATATGGCTACACCTTC.

J is TRBJ2-4 and V is TRBV4-3; 16 bases are a match to TRBD2. V shed 4 bases, J shed 1 base, and the junction held 13 bases outside the gene matches. Germline CDR1 is LGHNA and CDR2 is YSLEER. This CDR3 has 21 amino acids. CDR3 nucleotides: TGCGCCAGCAGCCCACCGTTTCCGGGACTAGCGGGAGGGGAGGCCAAAAACATTCAGTACTTC. It is translated as CASSPPFPGLAGGEAKNIQYF.

The genes are TRBV7-3 and TRBJ2-7; 11 bases fit TRBD2. Looked up from germline, CDR1 is SGHTA and CDR2 is FQGTGA. CDR3 size: 15 residues. Trimming removed 0 bases from V and 3 bases from J; junction bases left unmatched: 1. CDR3 nucleotides: TGTGCCAGCAGCTTAACGGGACTAGCGGACTACGAGCAGTACTTC. Translated: CASSLTGLADYEQYF.

The V gene is TRBV28, the J gene TRBJ1-2; 10 positions agree with TRBD1. Germline V lookup: CDR1 MDHEN, CDR2 SYDVKM. The CDR3 sequence is 15 residues long. The ends lost 4 bases at V and 6 bases at J; junction bases unmatched: 8. CDR3 loop: CASSSSGTGADGYTF. Here the CDR3 DNA reads TGTGCCAGCAGTTCCAGCGGGACAGGGGCGGATGGCTACACCTTC.

This chain links TRBV30 with TRBJ2-7; D is possibly TRBD2 (6 bases). The germline V gene encodes CDR1 GTSNPN and CDR2 SVGIG (reference sequence). The length of the CDR3 is 12 residues. V lost 4 bases to trimming and J lost 3 bases, with 10 bases between them. This CDR3 is CAWKGSGYEQYF. The CDR3 DNA is TGTGCCTGGAAGGGTAGCGGCTACGAGCAGTACTTC.

The chain is built from TRBV7-6 and TRBJ2-5, with D possibly TRBD2 on 6 matching bases. This CDR3 spans 17 amino acids. Germline-derived CDR1 and CDR2 are SGHVS and FNYEAQ. The V gene lost 0 bases and the J gene lost 5 bases, with 19 bases spanning the gap. The CDR3: CASSLAAMGGAGETQYF. The CDR3 bases are TGTGCCAGCAGCTTAGCAGCTATGGGGGGAGCAGGGGAGACCCAGTACTTC.

The chain has TRBV4-1 and TRBJ2-3; tentative D call: TRBD2 (6 bases). The V and J ends lost 1 base and 13 bases respectively, with 12 bases between them. The CDR3 covers 12 residues. The germline V gene encodes CDR1 MGHRA and CDR2 YSYEKL. CDR3 region: CASSQVAEEKYF. Written as DNA, the CDR3 is TGCGCCAGCAGCCAAGTAGCGGAAGAGAAGTATTTT.

V and J are TRBV4-2 and TRBJ2-1; 8 nucleotides match TRBD2. J gave up 5 bases and V 0 bases, and 6 bases lay outside the gene matches. This CDR3 has 16 residues. Germline loops: CDR1 LGHNA, CDR2 YNFKEQ. The chain's CDR3 is CASSQEVAGGDNEQFF. CDR3 nucleotide sequence: TGTGCCAGCAGCCAAGAGGTGGCGGGAGGAGACAATGAGCAGTTCTTC.

CDR3: CASSNRDRGYYGYTF. The DNA for the CDR3 is TGTGCCAGCAGCAACCGGGACAGGGGGTACTATGGCTACACCTTC. The V and J genes are TRBV5-4 and TRBJ1-2, with 11 bases matching TRBD1. The V gene end was trimmed by 4 bases and the J gene end by 3 bases; junction bases not matched to a gene: 5. This CDR3 contains 15 residues. Germline V gene data show CDR1 as SGHNT and CDR2 as YYREEE (reference sequence).

The chain joins TRBV19 to TRBJ2-3; the match to TRBD2 covers 8 bases. V dropped 4 bases and J dropped 6; count of bases not matched to a gene: 9. The length of the CDR3 is 15 residues. CDR1 is LNHDA and CDR2 is SQIVND in the germline V gene (reference sequence). This chain's CDR3 is CASSTRGGRSDTQYF. The DNA of the CDR3 is TGTGCCAGTAGTACCCGGGGGGGGCGGTCCGATACGCAGTATTTT.

The chain carries TRBV5-1 and TRBJ2-3; D is unclear. The V gene lost 4 bases and the J gene lost 3 bases, with 6 bases spanning the gap. Per germline, CDR1 SGHRS and CDR2 YFSETQ. The CDR3 is 12 residues long. CDR3 residues: CASSPGTDTQYF. CDR3 DNA sequence: TGCGCCAGCAGCCCCGGGACAGATACGCAGTATTTT.

The J gene is TRBJ1-4, the V gene TRBV6-5, with TRBD1 matching over 7 bases. This CDR3 contains 14 residues. Germline assignment: CDR1 MNHEY and CDR2 SVGAGI. The junction had 6 bases not matched to a gene; V was cut back by 6 bases and J by 5 bases. CDR3 sequence reads: CASRTDRRNEKLFF. The DNA for the CDR3 is TGTGCCAGCAGGACGGACAGGAGGAATGAAAAACTGTTTTTT.

With respect to this clone: This is likely a read error, given that the CDR3 carries no conserved phenylalanine or tryptophan at its end. The DNA is omitted, as the CDR3 cannot be located on it reliably, and the CDR3 follows TCRdb's listing. This chain connects TRBV18 to TRBJ1-3; no DNA check was done on the table's D call, TRBD1. Germline CDR1 is KGHSH and CDR2 is LQKENI. The CDR3 spans 10 residues, counting both ends. The CDR3 region is CASSPPPGQN.

About this clone itself: The limits of the CDR3 on the DNA are not certain, so only TCRdb's listed CDR3 is given. CDR3 sequence reads: CSVATGTEGETF. The chain uses TRBV29-1 and TRBJ1-2; TRBD1 is taken as the D call from the table, unchecked against the DNA. CDR1 and CDR2 from the germline V gene are SQVTM and ANQGSEA. The CDR3 adds up to 12 amino acids, both ends counted.

The chain is built from TRBV29-1 and TRBJ2-4; no reliable D call. The CDR3 consists of 14 residues. V was cut by 7 bases and J by 0 bases, with 13 bases left in between. Germline V gene lookup returns CDR1 SQVTM and CDR2 ANQGSEA. The CDR3 nucleotides are TGCAGCGCTAAGACAACATCAGCCAAAAACATTCAGTACTTC. Protein sequence: CSAKTTSAKNIQYF.

The genes are TRBV6-5 and TRBJ2-2; TRBD1 matches 7 bases. CDR1 and CDR2 from the germline V gene are MNHEY and SVGAGI. The CDR3 has 16 residues. The trim removed 0 bases at V and 7 bases at J, leaving 8 bases unmatched. DNA for the CDR3: TGTGCCAGCAGTTACTCCTTCGGGACAGTTCTCGGGGAGCTGTTTTTT. Translated: CASSYSFGTVLGELFF.

The genes are TRBV30 and TRBJ2-1; D might be TRBD1 (6 bases). The CDR3 runs 13 residues. Germline assignment: CDR1 GTSNPN and CDR2 SVGIG (reference sequence). V lost 5 bases to trimming and J lost 2 bases, with 10 bases between them. The CDR3 sequence: CAWDQGTYNEQFF. CDR3 sequence (DNA): TGTGCCTGGGACCAGGGGACCTACAATGAGCAGTTCTTC.

The genes are TRBV6-5 and TRBJ2-7; 8 bases align to TRBD1. With 2 bases clipped from V and 1 base from J, the junction kept 4 bases outside the gene matches. This CDR3 region has 15 residues. Germline CDR1 is MNHEY and CDR2 is SVGAGI. In DNA form, the CDR3 reads TGTGCCAGCAGTTACGGACAGGGTGGATCCTACGAGCAGTACTTC. Its protein product is CASSYGQGGSYEQYF.

The chain combines TRBV5-4 with TRBJ2-7, with TRBD1 matching 7 bases. CDR3 length: 13 amino acids. Germline V CDR1 and CDR2: SGHNT, YYREEE (reference sequence). The V gene end was trimmed by 4 bases and the J gene end by 3 bases; junction bases not matched to a gene: 4. Here the CDR3 reads CASSNNRGYEQYF. The CDR3 DNA reads TGTGCCAGCAGCAATAACAGGGGCTACGAGCAGTACTTC.

V usage is TRBV4-2 and J usage is TRBJ2-7; TRBD2 is a possible D gene (6 bases). The V gene lost 4 bases and the J gene lost 3 bases, with 13 bases spanning the gap. The CDR3 consists of 14 residues. The V gene's germline CDR1 is LGHNA and CDR2 YNFKEQ. The CDR3 nucleotides are TGTGCCAGCAGCCCTCAAGGAGGGGACTACGAGCAGTACTTC. It specifies CASSPQGGDYEQYF.

This chain links TRBV5-1 with TRBJ2-7; 7 positions match TRBD1. V shed 5 bases, J shed 3 bases, and the junction held 5 bases outside the gene matches. The CDR3 is 13 residues long. Looked up from germline, CDR1 is SGHRS and CDR2 is YFSETQ. The CDR3 nucleotides are TGCGCCAGCAGAAAGGACAGGAGCTACGAGCAGTACTTC. Translation gives CASRKDRSYEQYF.

This chain joins TRBV4-1 and TRBJ1-1, with D perhaps TRBD1 (5 bases). Germline V gives CDR1 MGHRA, CDR2 YSYEKL. V was clipped by 4 bases and J by 7 bases, with 19 bases between them. The CDR3 totals 15 residues. The CDR3 region has the DNA TGCGCCAGCAGCCGGGAATCTTTTTTGGGGGGTGAAGCTTTCTTT. It codes for CASSRESFLGGEAFF.

The chain employs TRBV19 and TRBJ1-4; 7 positions match TRBD1. Looked up from germline, CDR1 is LNHDA and CDR2 is SQIVND (reference sequence). J lost 2 bases, V lost 3 bases, and 9 bases had no gene match. The CDR3 extends over 17 amino acids. In nucleotides, the CDR3 is TGTGCCAGTAGTATTCTGGGACAGCCCAATACTAATGAAAAACTGTTTTTT. Its translation: CASSILGQPNTNEKLFF.

The rearrangement uses TRBV29-1 and TRBJ2-2, with 11 positions matching TRBD2. Germline values: CDR1 SQVTM, CDR2 ANQGSEA. CDR3 length equals 17 residues. Trimming at V came to 5 bases and at J to 2 bases, leaving 10 bases not matched to a gene. CDR3 in amino acids: CSVHNPGLADNTGELFF. CDR3 DNA: TGCAGCGTTCACAATCCGGGACTAGCGGACAACACCGGGGAGCTGTTTTTT.

The CDR3 nucleotides read TGTGCCAGCAGCTTAAGTAGGAGCGAGCAGTACTTC. Translating it yields CASSLSRSEQYF. The chain recombines TRBV7-9 with TRBJ2-7; D call uncertain. V lost 2 bases to trimming and J lost 6 bases, with 8 bases between them. The CDR3 loop spans 12 amino acids. CDR1 is SEHNR and CDR2 is FQNEAQ in the germline V gene (reference sequence).

The chain carries TRBV7-9 and TRBJ1-2; 11 nucleotides match TRBD1. The CDR3 length is 19 residues. Per the germline V gene, CDR1 is SEHNR and CDR2 is FQNEAQ (reference sequence). J lost 0 bases, V lost 5 bases, and 14 bases had no gene match. CDR3 sequence reads: CASSDWTGGPIPSNYGYTF. DNA for the CDR3: TGTGCCAGCAGCGATTGGACAGGGGGCCCGATCCCTTCTAACTATGGCTACACCTTC.